The T cell receptor (beta chain) described here comes from a study of blood T cell repertoires in COVID-19. Study at large: The study drew acute and convalescent COVID-19 samples from the United States, Italy and Spain.

In the authors' methods: Amplified reference gene primers provided the basis for estimating nucleated cell counts. Only in-frame clones appear in the TCRdb table, and some are missing; sequencing was by immunoSEQ multiplex PCR. Clonal size and the V and J genes are those of that table, whereas D and trimming came from the DNA. The sample lists 120,000 to 150,000 clones, approximately 87% occurring once. Trimming cost V 2 bases and J 1 base; bases outside gene matches: 6. Germline lookup yields CDR1 LGHNA and CDR2 YSLEER. CDR3 length: 16 residues. This chain links TRBV4-3 with TRBJ1-1; TRBD1 agrees at 8 bases. Sequenced sample: peripheral blood. This receptor was obtained from a woman aged 50 to 60 with active or convalescent COVID-19. The CDR3 loop is CASSQFKDRGNTEAFF. CDR3 nucleotides: TGCGCCAGCAGCCAATTTAAAGACAGGGGGAACACTGAAGCTTTCTTT.